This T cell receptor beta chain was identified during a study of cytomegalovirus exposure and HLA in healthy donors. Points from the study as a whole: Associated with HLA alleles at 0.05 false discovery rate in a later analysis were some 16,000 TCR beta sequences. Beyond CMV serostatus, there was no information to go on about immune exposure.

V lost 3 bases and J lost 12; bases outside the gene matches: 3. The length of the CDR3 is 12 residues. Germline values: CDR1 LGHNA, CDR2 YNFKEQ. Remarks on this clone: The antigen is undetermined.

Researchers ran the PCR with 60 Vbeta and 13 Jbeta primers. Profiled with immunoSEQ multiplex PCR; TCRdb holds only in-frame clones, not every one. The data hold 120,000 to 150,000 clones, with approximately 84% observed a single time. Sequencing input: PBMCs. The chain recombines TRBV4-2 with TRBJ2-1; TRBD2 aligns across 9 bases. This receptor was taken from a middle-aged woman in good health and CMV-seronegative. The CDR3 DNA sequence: TGTGCCAGCAGCCAGATTAGCGGGAGGCAGTTCTTC. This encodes CASSQISGRQFF.